One and the same sample provided the 10 T cell receptor beta chains below, sequenced in a study of T-cell memory formation after mild COVID-19. From the 5' RACE reads, TCRdb called clonotypes with MiXCR, one entry per CDR3 protein. Seen here are around 400,000 distinct CDR3 sequences, 24% observed once, and the top ten hold 7% to 9.5%. Material: PBMCs or a T cell subset sorted from them (not recorded which). Receptors were obtained from an adult woman who had mild COVID-19 (a few samples of this study predate the infection). Cell type and time point are not known.

This clonotype came up a few times. J is TRBJ2-1 and V is TRBV29-1; no clear D gene. Trimming left V 3 bases short and J 8 bases short, with 8 bases between. In germline, CDR1 is SQVTM, CDR2 ANQGSEA. The CDR3 runs 11 residues. Written as DNA, the CDR3 is TGCAGCGTTGATCTGGACCATGAGCAGTTCTTC. The encoded protein is CSVDLDHEQFF.

This clonotype was counted only a few times. The chain combines TRBV4-1 with TRBJ2-3; tentative D call: TRBD2 (6 bases). The V gene's germline CDR1 is MGHRA and CDR2 YSYEKL. V was clipped by 3 bases and J by 2 bases, with 6 bases between them. The CDR3 consists of 13 residues. This CDR3 reads CASSQDYTDTQYF. The CDR3 DNA reads as TGCGCCAGCAGCCAGGACTACACAGATACGCAGTATTTT.

The chain is built from TRBV5-1 and TRBJ1-4, with TRBD1 identical over 8 bases. Germline loops: CDR1 SGHRS, CDR2 YFSETQ. This CDR3 region has 16 residues. J lost 6 bases, V lost 4 bases, and 11 bases had no gene match. CDR3 sequence: CASSGISGGGDEKLFF. CDR3 nucleotide sequence: TGCGCCAGCAGCGGAATATCAGGGGGCGGAGATGAAAAACTGTTTTTT.

This clonotype occurred a few times. The chain has TRBV30 and TRBJ2-1; 7 nucleotides line up with TRBD2. The CDR3 totals 12 residues. Per germline, CDR1 GTSNPN and CDR2 SVGIG (reference sequence). V gave up 0 bases and J gave up 7 bases; unmatched junction bases: 0. Here the CDR3 DNA reads TGTGCCTGGAGTGTACTAGCGAATGAGCAGTTCTTC. Its translation is CAWSVLANEQFF.

The chain carries TRBV27 and TRBJ1-4; a possible D gene is TRBD1 (5 bases). Germline V gene lookup returns CDR1 MNHEY and CDR2 SMNVEV (reference sequence). This CDR3 contains 13 residues. Trimming cost V 8 bases and J 8 bases, with 15 bases left between them. CDR3 nucleotides: TGTGCCAGCTCTGTAAGGGGTGAGGAAAAACTGTTTTTT. It is translated as CASSVRGEEKLFF. The complete variable domain, with remaining parts taken from reference TRBV27 and TRBJ1-4, reads EAQVTQNPRYLITVTGKKLTVTCSQNMNHEYMSWYRQDPGLGLRQIYYSMNVEVTDKGDVPEGYKVSRKEKRNFPLILESPSPNQTSLYFCASSVRGEEKLFFGSGTQLSVL.

V gene TRBV7-9 combines with J gene TRBJ2-7, with a weak D call TRBD2 (7 bases). The CDR3 extends over 13 amino acids. Germline assignment: CDR1 SEHNR and CDR2 FQNEAQ (reference sequence). V was pared by 0 bases and J by 9 bases, with 12 bases between. The CDR3 DNA reads TGTGCCAGCAGCTTAGCGGGGGGGCCCGTGCAGTACTTC. It yields the protein CASSLAGGPVQYF.

This clonotype turned up a few times. The rearrangement uses TRBV5-1 and TRBJ2-5, with D perhaps matching TRBD1 or TRBD2 (5 bases each). This CDR3 has 14 amino acids. Germline loops: CDR1 SGHRS, CDR2 YFSETQ. V lost 2 bases, J lost 3 bases, and 11 bases lay in between. The CDR3 nucleotides read TGCGCCAGCAGCTTCGGGGCAGGGAAAGAGACCCAGTACTTC. This translates into CASSFGAGKETQYF.

This clonotype was found many times. A junction boundary mismatches the germline segment, possibly from a read error. The chain uses TRBV7-3 and TRBJ2-1; possible D gene TRBD1, 5 bases. Germline CDR1 reads SGHTA; CDR2 reads FQGTGA. The CDR3 is 15 amino acids. The CDR3 is CASSHTGNSYDEQFF. The CDR3 region has the DNA TGTGCCAGCAGCCATACAGGTAACTCCTACGATGAGCAGTTCTTC. The variable domain in full, with the rest retrieved from reference TRBV7-3 and TRBJ2-1, is GAGVSQTPSNKVTEKGKYVELRCDPISGHTALYWYRQSLGQGPEFLIYFQGTGAADDSGLPNDRFFAVRPEGSVSTLKIQRTERGDSAVYLCASSHTGNSYDEQFFGPGTRLTVL.

V gene TRBV7-9 combines with J gene TRBJ1-3; TRBD1 aligns across 8 bases. The CDR3 runs to 15 residues. V was clipped by 3 bases and J by 4 bases; unmatched bases: 5. Per germline, CDR1 SEHNR and CDR2 FQNEAQ (reference sequence). The CDR3 nucleotides read TGTGCCAGCAGCTTGGTCAGGGGGCAAGGAAACACCATATATTTT. It specifies CASSLVRGQGNTIYF.

The V and J genes are TRBV6-4 and TRBJ2-1, with 11 bases matching TRBD2. The CDR3 is 15 amino acids. Germline V gene data show CDR1 as MRHNA and CDR2 as SNTAGT. Unmatched junction bases numbered 5, after V lost 4 bases and J lost 6 bases. The CDR3 reads CASSARLAGFNEQFF. As DNA, the CDR3 is TGTGCCAGCAGTGCCCGACTAGCGGGGTTCAATGAGCAGTTCTTC.